Each of the 4 T cell receptor beta chains below was sequenced from the same sample in a study of cytomegalovirus exposure and HLA in healthy donors. 60 Vbeta and 13 Jbeta primers were used in PCR. Libraries were prepared by immunoSEQ multiplex PCR; TCRdb keeps only in-frame clonotypes and omits some of them. Its table lists under 95,000 clones. Input material: PBMCs. These TCRs come from a man aged 50 to 60 in good health and CMV-seronegative.

The gene calls are TRBV6-5 and TRBJ2-7; D perhaps matches TRBD1 (6 bases). The germline CDR1 and CDR2 sequences are MNHEY and SVGAGI. V shed 10 bases and J shed 2 bases, with 18 bases lying between them. The CDR3 spans 14 residues. The CDR3 reads CATGTPITPYEQYF. Here the CDR3 DNA reads TGTGCCACAGGGACACCGATTACACCCTACGAGCAGTACTTC.

The gene calls are TRBV29-1 and TRBJ2-7, with 10 bases aligning to TRBD1. The V and J ends lost 2 bases and 4 bases, in that order; junction bases with no gene match: 5. CDR3 length: 14 amino acids. Germline V lookup: CDR1 SQVTM, CDR2 ANQGSEA. CDR3 sequence: CSVESAGQGYEQYF. CDR3 nucleotides: TGCAGCGTTGAATCGGCGGGACAGGGGTACGAGCAGTACTTC.

This chain connects TRBV28 to TRBJ1-3; 7 bases agree with TRBD1. This CDR3 region has 15 residues. The V and J ends lost 2 bases and 2 bases, in that order; junction bases with no gene match: 3. Germline CDR1 is MDHEN and CDR2 is SYDVKM. The CDR3 is CASSLPQGAGNTIYF. The CDR3 nucleotides are TGTGCCAGCAGTTTACCCCAGGGGGCTGGAAACACCATATATTTT. The full variable domain, its missing parts supplied by reference TRBV28 and TRBJ1-3, is DVKVTQSSRYLVKRTGEKVFLECVQDMDHENMFWYRQDPGLGLRLIYFSYDVKMKEKGDIPEGYSVSREKKERFSLILESASTNQTSMYLCASSLPQGAGNTIYFGEGSWLTVV.

V gene TRBV2 combines with J gene TRBJ1-6, with TRBD1 identical over 8 bases. Germline V gene data show CDR1 as SNHLY and CDR2 as FYNNEI. There are 14 residues in the CDR3. V lost 3 bases and J lost 14; bases outside the gene matches: 9. The CDR3 sequence is CASSEQGAILSLHF. The CDR3 nucleotides read TGTGCCAGCAGTGAGCAGGGGGCTATTTTATCCCTCCACTTT.